The 18 T cell receptor beta chains presented below share a single source sample, sequenced in a study of T cell responses to AZD1222 COVID-19 vaccine. The assay was immunoSEQ multiplex PCR, and TCRdb's table has in-frame clones only and misses some. The table has about 120,000 clones, approximately 94% seen once; the top ten hold 2.9%. The material was peripheral blood, obtained 28 days after the second AZD1222 dose. These receptors were collected from an adult who received the AZD1222 COVID-19 vaccine.

The rearrangement joins TRBV27 to TRBJ1-6; D might be TRBD1 (6 bases). This CDR3 is built from 16 residues. Between the trimmed V and J ends, which lost 7 bases and 4 bases, there was a span of 17 bases. Germline V gives CDR1 MNHEY, CDR2 SMNVEV (reference sequence). The CDR3 reads CASTFGQRDYNSPLHF. For the CDR3, the DNA is TGTGCCAGCACCTTTGGACAGAGAGATTATAATTCACCCCTCCACTTT.

V is TRBV2 and J is TRBJ2-7; D may be TRBD1 or TRBD2 (5 bases each). Deletions cut 11 bases from V and 4 bases from J, with 18 bases between. This CDR3 region has 13 residues. Germline CDR1 SNHLY, CDR2 FYNNEI. In DNA form, the CDR3 reads TGTGCCTCGTCGCAGGGACCCGGTTACGAGCAGTACTTC. Its translation: CASSQGPGYEQYF. Filled out from reference TRBV2 and TRBJ2-7, the complete variable domain reads EPEVTQTPSHQVTQMGQEVILRCVPISNHLYFYWYRQILGQKVEFLVSFYNNEISEKSEIFDDQFSVERPDGSNFTLKIRSTKLEDSAMYFCASSQGPGYEQYFGPGTRLTVT.

The rearrangement uses TRBV3-1 (or the pseudogene TRBV3-2) and TRBJ1-5; D is undetermined. CDR3 length equals 14 residues. Germline CDR1 and CDR2: LGHDT and YNNKEL (reference sequence). V lost 3 bases and J 7 bases, leaving 13 bases between the germline ends. In DNA form, the CDR3 reads TGTGCCAGCAGCCACACTCCTACGGGGCAGCCCCAGCATTTT. Amino acid sequence: CASSHTPTGQPQHF.

This clone was counted once. The V and J genes are TRBV2 and TRBJ1-2, with D maybe TRBD1 (5 bases). This CDR3 is built from 12 residues. Trimming removed 7 bases at V and 8 bases at J, with 14 bases between. Germline loops: CDR1 SNHLY, CDR2 FYNNEI. The CDR3 bases are TGTGCCAGCATCCGGACACTCAGCGGCTACACCTTC. It translates to CASIRTLSGYTF.

V and J are TRBV12-2 and TRBJ1-5; TRBD1 reflects the table's D call only, with no check against the DNA. TRBV12-2 is marked as a pseudogene. This CDR3 is built from 20 residues. The CDR3 sequence is CASRNRTRDRAAWGNQPQHF. CDR3 DNA sequence: TGTGCAAGTCGCAACAGGACGCGGGACAGAGCAGCTTGGGGCAATCAGCCCCAGCATTTT.

V and J are TRBV12-5 and TRBJ1-2; the D gene is possibly TRBD1 (5 bases). The CDR3 contains 16 residues. CDR1 is LGHNT and CDR2 is FRNRAP in the germline V gene. V lost 4 bases and J 5 bases, leaving 20 bases between the germline ends. CDR3 sequence reads: CASGSPTRTGTYGYTF. The CDR3 region has the DNA TGTGCTAGTGGTTCACCCACTAGAACAGGAACTTATGGCTACACCTTC.

The J gene is TRBJ1-1, the V gene TRBV27; 7 positions match TRBD1. The V gene's germline CDR1 is MNHEY and CDR2 SMNVEV (reference sequence). This CDR3 has 15 residues. The V and J ends lost 5 bases and 3 bases, in that order; junction bases with no gene match: 9. The CDR3 is CASSLSTGSDTEAFF. DNA for the CDR3: TGTGCCAGCAGTCTCTCGACAGGGTCGGACACTGAAGCTTTCTTT.

The chain employs TRBV6-1 and TRBJ1-5, with D possibly TRBD1 on 6 matching bases. V was trimmed by 2 bases and J by 9 bases, leaving 14 bases between them. Germline V gives CDR1 MNHNS, CDR2 SASEGT. The CDR3 runs to 14 residues. Here the CDR3 DNA reads TGTGCCAGCAGTGAAACCCATGGGGGGCTGCCCCAGCATTTT. It specifies CASSETHGGLPQHF.

The genes are TRBV7-2 and TRBJ1-1; 8 bases align to TRBD1. The CDR3 is 16 residues long. The V gene end was trimmed by 2 bases and the J gene end by 1 base; junction bases not matched to a gene: 6. The germline CDR1 and CDR2 sequences are SGHTA and FQGNSA. CDR3 sequence reads: CASSLIGQGWNTEAFF. The CDR3 nucleotides are TGTGCCAGCAGCTTAATAGGACAGGGTTGGAACACTGAAGCTTTCTTT.

The rearrangement uses TRBV7-8 and TRBJ2-7, with TRBD2 as a possible D gene (7 bases). Deletions cut 0 bases from V and 10 bases from J, with 22 bases between. Germline V gives CDR1 SGHVS, CDR2 FQNEAQ. The length of the CDR3 is 16 residues. DNA for the CDR3: TGTGCCAGCAGCTTAGCCCCAGATTGGAGGGGGGGGAATCAGTACTTC. It is translated as CASSLAPDWRGGNQYF.

This sequence joins TRBV5-6 and TRBJ2-7; D is perhaps TRBD1 (5 bases). Germline CDR1 SGHDT, CDR2 YYEEEE. V was shortened by 0 bases and J by 7 bases, with 5 bases between the two germline ends. The CDR3 covers 11 residues. This CDR3 reads CASSLEGEQYF. The CDR3 nucleotides read TGTGCCAGCAGCTTGGAGGGGGAGCAGTACTTC.

The rearrangement joins TRBV7-8 to TRBJ1-1; possibly TRBD1 for D (6 bases). The CDR3 sequence is 17 residues long. Germline V gene data show CDR1 as SGHVS and CDR2 as FQNEAQ. V gave up 5 bases and J gave up 0 bases, with 19 bases separating them. CDR3 sequence: CASSHYSGGSMNTEAFF. As DNA, the CDR3 is TGTGCCAGCAGCCATTATTCGGGGGGCAGCATGAACACTGAAGCTTTCTTT.

J is TRBJ2-7 and V is TRBV10-3; 7 bases are shared with TRBD1. Germline lookup yields CDR1 ENHRY and CDR2 SYGVKD. The CDR3 sequence is 17 residues long. V shed 1 base and J 2 bases; nucleotides not matched to a gene: 11. CDR3 in DNA: TGTGCCATCAGTGAGTGGGACAGTGTTTCTAGGGCCTACGAGCAGTACTTC. This sequence encodes CAISEWDSVSRAYEQYF.

V gene TRBV27 combines with J gene TRBJ1-2, with a weak D call TRBD1 (5 bases). Germline V gives CDR1 MNHEY, CDR2 SMNVEV (reference sequence). CDR3 size: 15 residues. Trimming removed 6 bases at V and 2 bases at J, with 16 bases between. For the CDR3, the DNA is TGTGCCAGCAGATCTCGTCCAAGGGGAAACTATGGCTACACCTTC. This codes for CASRSRPRGNYGYTF.

The genes are TRBV5-5 and TRBJ1-1; no reliable D call. Germline CDR1 and CDR2: SGHKS and YYEKEE (reference sequence). V was cut by 0 bases and J by 2 bases, with 2 bases left in between. The CDR3 consists of 12 residues. The CDR3 nucleotides read TGTGCCAGCAGCTTGGTTAACACTGAAGCTTTCTTT. Translation gives CASSLVNTEAFF.

The rearrangement uses TRBV7-9 and TRBJ2-5; D remains unclear. The CDR3 is 13 amino acids. V dropped 1 base and J dropped 5 bases, with 8 bases sitting between them. Germline V CDR1 and CDR2: SEHNR, FQNEAQ (reference sequence). CDR3 nucleotides: TGTGCCAGCAGCTTAGGGTCAACCGAGACCCAGTACTTC. Protein sequence: CASSLGSTETQYF.

The rearrangement uses TRBV3-1 (or the pseudogene TRBV3-2) and TRBJ1-1; TRBD1 agrees at 10 bases. Losses at the gene ends were 5 bases for V and 7 bases for J; bases not matched to a gene: 13. Germline V lookup: CDR1 LGHDT, CDR2 YNNKEL (reference sequence). The CDR3 loop spans 16 amino acids. CDR3 sequence (DNA): TGTGCCAGCAGCTTTTTCGCCGGGACAGGGGTTGGTGAAGCTTTCTTT. It translates to CASSFFAGTGVGEAFF.

The chain recombines TRBV6-5 with TRBJ1-4; 8 nucleotides line up with TRBD1. Germline CDR1 reads MNHEY; CDR2 reads SVGAGI. This CDR3 spans 13 amino acids. V lost 8 bases, J lost 8 bases, and 7 bases stayed unmatched. CDR3 sequence: CASRTGNLEKLFF. CDR3 DNA: TGTGCCAGCCGGACAGGGAATTTGGAAAAACTGTTTTTT.